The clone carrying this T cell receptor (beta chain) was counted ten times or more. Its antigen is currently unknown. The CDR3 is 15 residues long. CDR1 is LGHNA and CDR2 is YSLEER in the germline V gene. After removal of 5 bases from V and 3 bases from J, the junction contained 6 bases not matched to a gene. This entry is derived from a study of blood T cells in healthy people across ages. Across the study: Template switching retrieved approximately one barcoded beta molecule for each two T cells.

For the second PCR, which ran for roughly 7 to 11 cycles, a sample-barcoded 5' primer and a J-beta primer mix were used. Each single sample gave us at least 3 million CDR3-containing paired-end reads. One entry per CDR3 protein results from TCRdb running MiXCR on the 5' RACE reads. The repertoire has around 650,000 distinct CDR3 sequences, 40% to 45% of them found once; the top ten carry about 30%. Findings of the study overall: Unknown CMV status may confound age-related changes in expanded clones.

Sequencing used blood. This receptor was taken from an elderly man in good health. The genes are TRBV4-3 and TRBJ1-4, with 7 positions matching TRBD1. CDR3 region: CASSADRKSNEKLFF. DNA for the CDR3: TGCGCCAGCAGCGCGGACAGGAAATCTAATGAAAAACTGTTTTTT.